This T cell receptor beta chain came from a study of cytotoxic CD8 clonotypes in ibrutinib-treated CLL. Study as a whole: Across the patients, 10 to 12 were relapsed/refractory, roughly 14 treatment-naive and about 17 IGHV unmutated. The average sample held around 280,000 productive templates and 94,082 productive rearrangements.

Of note for this clone: Antigen: not known.

The CDR3 contains 16 residues. CDR1 is SGHRS and CDR2 is YFSETQ in the germline V gene. V was trimmed by 2 bases and J by 0 bases, leaving 13 bases between them. The data were produced by immunoSEQ multiplex PCR, yet TCRdb's version contains in-frame clones alone and is incomplete. The sample consists of about 49,000 clones, 60% to 80% of them appearing once. General observations from the study: Higher circulating CD8+ T-cell counts strongly accompanied higher baseline clonality, above age-matched healthy donors.

The specimen comprised PBMCs, sampled after 12 months of ibrutinib treatment. The origin of this receptor is a human donor with chronic lymphocytic leukemia. The V and J genes are TRBV5-1 and TRBJ2-3; D possibly corresponds to TRBD1 (6 bases). The DNA for the CDR3 is TGCGCCAGCAGCTTCCAGACAGGTCCTAGCACAGATACGCAGTATTTT. Translating it yields CASSFQTGPSTDTQYF.